This T cell receptor (beta chain) was documented in a study of blood T cell repertoires in COVID-19. Germline lookup yields CDR1 PRHDT and CDR2 FYEKMQ (reference sequence). With 4 bases clipped from V and 0 bases from J, the junction kept 0 bases outside the gene matches. The CDR3 sequence is 13 residues long. In the source study's methods: By means of reference gene primer amplification, nucleated cell counts were estimated. Method: immunoSEQ multiplex PCR; TCRdb's copy keeps in-frame clones and lacks some. The DNA gave D and trimming, while V, J and clone size come from that table. The table records approximately 270,000 clones, about 85% of them present only once.

The chain carries TRBV13 and TRBJ2-7; TRBD2 matches at 7 bases. The sequence came from a man aged 18 to 29 with active or convalescent COVID-19. Sequences were obtained from peripheral blood. CDR3: CASSWEGSYEQYF. Written as DNA, the CDR3 is TGTGCCAGCAGCTGGGAGGGCTCCTACGAGCAGTACTTC.